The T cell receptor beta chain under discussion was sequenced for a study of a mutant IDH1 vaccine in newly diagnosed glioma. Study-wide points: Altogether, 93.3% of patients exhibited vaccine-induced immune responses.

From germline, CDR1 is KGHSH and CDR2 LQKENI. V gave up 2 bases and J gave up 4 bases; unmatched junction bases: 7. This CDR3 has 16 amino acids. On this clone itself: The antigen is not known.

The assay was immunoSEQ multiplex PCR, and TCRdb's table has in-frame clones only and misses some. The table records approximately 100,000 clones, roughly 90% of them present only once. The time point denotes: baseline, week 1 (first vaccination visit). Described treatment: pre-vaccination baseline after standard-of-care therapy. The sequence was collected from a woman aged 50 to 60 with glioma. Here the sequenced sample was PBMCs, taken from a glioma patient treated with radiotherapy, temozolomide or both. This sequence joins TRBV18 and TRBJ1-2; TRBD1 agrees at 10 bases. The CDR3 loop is CASSPDDRGRGYGYTF. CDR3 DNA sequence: TGTGCCAGCTCACCAGATGACAGGGGGCGTGGCTATGGCTACACCTTC.